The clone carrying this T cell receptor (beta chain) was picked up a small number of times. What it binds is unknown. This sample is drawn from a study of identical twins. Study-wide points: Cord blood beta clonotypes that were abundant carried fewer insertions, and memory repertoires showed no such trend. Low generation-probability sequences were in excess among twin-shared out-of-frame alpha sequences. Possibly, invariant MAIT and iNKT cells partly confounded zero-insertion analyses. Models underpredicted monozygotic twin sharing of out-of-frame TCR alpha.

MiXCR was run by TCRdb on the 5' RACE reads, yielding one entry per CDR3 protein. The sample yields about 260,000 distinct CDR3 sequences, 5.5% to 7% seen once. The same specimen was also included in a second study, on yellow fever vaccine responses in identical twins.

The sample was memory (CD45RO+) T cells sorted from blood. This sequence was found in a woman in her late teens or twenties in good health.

The chain's CDR3 is CASSQWEKYQETQYF. CDR3 nucleotide sequence: TGTGCCAGCAGCCAATGGGAGAAGTACCAAGAGACCCAGTACTTC. The V and J genes are TRBV3-1 and TRBJ2-5; TRBD2 is a possible D gene (5 bases). Per the germline V gene, CDR1 is LGHDT and CDR2 is YNNKEL (reference sequence). V was pared by 2 bases and J by 0 bases, with 10 bases between. This CDR3 is 15 amino acids long.